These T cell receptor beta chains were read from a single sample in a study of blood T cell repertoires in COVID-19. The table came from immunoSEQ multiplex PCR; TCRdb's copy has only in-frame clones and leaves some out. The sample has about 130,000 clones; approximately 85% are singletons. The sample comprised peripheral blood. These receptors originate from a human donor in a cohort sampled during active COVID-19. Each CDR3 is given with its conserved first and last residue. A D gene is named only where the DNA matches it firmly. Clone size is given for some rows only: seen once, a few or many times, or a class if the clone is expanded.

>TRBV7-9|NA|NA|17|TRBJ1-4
CASSLGYQGPTGEKLFF
TGTGCCAGCAGCCTAGGGTACCAGGGGCCTACAGGTGAAAAACTGTTTTTT
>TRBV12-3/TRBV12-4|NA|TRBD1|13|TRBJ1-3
CASLRDSGNTIYF
TGTGCCAGCCTCCGGGACAGTGGAAACACCATATATTTT
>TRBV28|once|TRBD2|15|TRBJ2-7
CASTNKATGGDEQYF
TGTGCCAGCACCAATAAAGCTACGGGGGGTGACGAGCAGTACTTC
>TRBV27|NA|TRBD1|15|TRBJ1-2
CASSAPGQGVHGYTF
TGTGCCAGCAGTGCACCGGGACAGGGAGTCCATGGCTACACCTTC
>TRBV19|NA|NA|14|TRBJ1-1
CASKGLGEGTEAFF
TGTGCCAGTAAGGGTCTGGGAGAAGGCACTGAAGCTTTCTTT
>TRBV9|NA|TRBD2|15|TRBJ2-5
CASSVWGGIQETQYF
TGTGCCAGCAGCGTTTGGGGGGGGATTCAAGAGACCCAGTACTTC
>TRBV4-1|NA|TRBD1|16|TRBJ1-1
CASSTTGLSLNTEAFF
TGCGCCAGCAGCACGACAGGGTTGAGCTTGAACACTGAAGCTTTCTTT
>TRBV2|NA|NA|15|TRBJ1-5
CASSDETGANQPQHF
TGTGCCAGCAGTGATGAGACAGGCGCTAATCAGCCCCAGCATTTT
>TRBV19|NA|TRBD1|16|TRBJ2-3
CASSIRQGAGADTQYF
TGTGCCAGTAGTATCCGACAGGGGGCCGGAGCAGATACGCAGTATTTT
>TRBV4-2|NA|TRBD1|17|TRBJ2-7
CASSQAGFGQGPYEQYF
TGTGCCAGCAGCCAAGCAGGTTTCGGACAGGGACCCTACGAGCAGTACTTC
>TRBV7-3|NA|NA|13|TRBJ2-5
CASSLTGVETQYF
TGTGCCAGCAGCTTAACAGGGGTGGAGACCCAGTACTTC
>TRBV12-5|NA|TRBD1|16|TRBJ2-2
CASGLGTGVRTGELFF
TGTGCTAGTGGTTTAGGGACAGGGGTTCGCACCGGGGAGCTGTTTTTT
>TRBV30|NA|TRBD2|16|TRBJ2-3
CAWRGFGGGALDTQYF
TGTGCCTGGAGAGGGTTTGGCGGGGGGGCTTTGGATACGCAGTATTTT
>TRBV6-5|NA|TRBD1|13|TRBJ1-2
CASSSGGNYGYTF
TGTGCCAGCAGTTCAGGGGGCAACTATGGCTACACCTTC
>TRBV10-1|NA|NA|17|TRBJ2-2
CASSQRGRTGNTGELFF
TGCGCCAGCAGTCAAAGAGGGAGGACAGGGAACACCGGGGAGCTGTTTTTT
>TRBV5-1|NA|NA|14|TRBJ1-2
CASSFGTPGYGYTF
TGCGCCAGCAGCTTCGGTACCCCGGGGTATGGCTACACCTTC
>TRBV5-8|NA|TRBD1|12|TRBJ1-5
CASRRDSQPQHF
TGTGCCAGCAGACGGGACAGTCAGCCCCAGCATTTT
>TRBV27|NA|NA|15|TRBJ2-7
CASSLAGIGAYEQYF
TGTGCCAGCAGTTTAGCTGGTATAGGGGCCTACGAGCAGTACTTC
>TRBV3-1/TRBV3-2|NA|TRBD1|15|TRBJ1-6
CASSRQGQINSPLHF
TGTGCCAGCAGCCGACAGGGACAGATTAATTCACCCCTCCACTTT
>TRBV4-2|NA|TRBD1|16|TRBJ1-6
CASSQASDREESPLHF
TGTGCCAGCAGCCAGGCGTCGGACAGGGAGGAGTCACCCCTCCACTTT
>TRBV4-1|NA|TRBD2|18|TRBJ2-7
CASSQDRLAGGPTYEQYF
TGCGCCAGCAGCCAAGATAGGTTAGCGGGGGGGCCCACCTACGAGCAGTACTTC
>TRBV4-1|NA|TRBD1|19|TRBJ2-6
CASSQWGGQGYSGANVLTF
TGCGCCAGCAGCCAGTGGGGCGGACAGGGGTACTCTGGGGCCAACGTCCTGACTTTC
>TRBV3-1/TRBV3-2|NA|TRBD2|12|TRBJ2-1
CASSQDLAGQFF
TGTGCCAGCAGCCAAGACCTAGCGGGGCAGTTCTTC